This section outlines one T cell receptor beta chain sequence together with its context. The antigen remains unidentified. This sample stems from a study of T cell responses to AZD1222 COVID-19 vaccine. Findings and caveats of the study: Among vaccine-associated CD4 TCRs, coverage spanned spike, with dominance at 160-218 and 743-854. Clonal diversity was possibly underestimated, and the donors were mostly white British, with more females. There were repertoire samples only from the period after the peak T cell response. Nearly half of the spike-specific TCRs reportedly recognize variant regions that carry no mutations.

The V end was cut by 3 bases, the J end by 2 bases, with 8 bases between. CDR1 and CDR2 (germline): MDHEN, SYDVKM. The CDR3 is 14 amino acids. The repertoire was sequenced with immunoSEQ multiplex PCR; TCRdb's copy has only in-frame clones and lacks some. In the table there are some 150,000 clones, about nine tenths of which are singletons. The starting material was peripheral blood, obtained on day 0 of AZD1222 vaccination. This TCR was recovered from an adult in good health. The chain uses TRBV28 and TRBJ1-5; the D is unclear. Here the CDR3 DNA reads TGTGCCAGCAGTTTCGGTAGGGGCAATCAGCCCCAGCATTTT. Translation gives CASSFGRGNQPQHF.